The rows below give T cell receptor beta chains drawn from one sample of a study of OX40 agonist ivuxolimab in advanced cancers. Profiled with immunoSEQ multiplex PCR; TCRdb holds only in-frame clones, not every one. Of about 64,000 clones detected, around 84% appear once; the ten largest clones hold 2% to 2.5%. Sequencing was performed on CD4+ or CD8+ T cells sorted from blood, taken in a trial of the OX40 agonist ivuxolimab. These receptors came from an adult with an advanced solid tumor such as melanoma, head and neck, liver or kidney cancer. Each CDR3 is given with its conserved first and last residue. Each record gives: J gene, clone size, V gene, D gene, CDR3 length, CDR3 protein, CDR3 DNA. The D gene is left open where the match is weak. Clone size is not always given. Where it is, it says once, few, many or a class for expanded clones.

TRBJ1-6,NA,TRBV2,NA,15,CASSEARSGPSPLHF,TGTGCCAGCAGTGAAGCCCGGAGTGGTCCATCACCCCTCCACTTT
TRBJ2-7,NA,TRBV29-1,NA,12,CSVTVGPYEQYF,TGCAGCGTGACGGTAGGGCCCTACGAGCAGTACTTC
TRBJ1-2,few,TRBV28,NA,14,CASRRGQLVYGYTF,TGTGCCAGCAGGCGTGGACAGCTCGTCTATGGCTACACCTTC
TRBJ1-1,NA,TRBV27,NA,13,CASSLIGNTEAFF,TGTGCCAGCAGTTTAATCGGGAACACTGAAGCTTTCTTT
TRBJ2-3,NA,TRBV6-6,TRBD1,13,CAATGANTDTQYF,TGTGCCGCGACAGGGGCTAACACAGATACGCAGTATTTT
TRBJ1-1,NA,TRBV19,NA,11,CASSINTEAFF,TGTGCCAGTAGTATAAACACTGAAGCTTTCTTT
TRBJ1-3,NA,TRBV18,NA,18,CASSPISGTSSSGNTIYF,TGTGCCAGCTCACCTATTTCCGGGACGTCAAGCTCTGGAAACACCATATATTTT
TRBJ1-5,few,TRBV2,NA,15,CASSGVVGRNQPQHF,TGTGCCAGCAGTGGAGTCGTGGGGAGAAATCAGCCCCAGCATTTT
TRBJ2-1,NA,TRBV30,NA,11,CAWISFNEQFF,TGTGCCTGGATTAGCTTCAATGAGCAGTTCTTC
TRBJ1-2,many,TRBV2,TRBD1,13,CASSGDRGYGYTF,TGTGCCAGCAGTGGTGACAGGGGATATGGCTACACCTTC
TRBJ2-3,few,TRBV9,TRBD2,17,CASSGRSTSGSTDTQYF,TGTGCCAGCAGCGGGCGATCTACTAGCGGGAGCACAGATACGCAGTATTTT
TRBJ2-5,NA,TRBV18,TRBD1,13,CASSPTGEETQYF,TGTGCCAGCTCACCGACAGGGGAAGAGACCCAGTACTTC
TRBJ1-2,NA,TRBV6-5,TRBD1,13,CASTDEGARSYTF,TGTGCCAGCACGGATGAGGGGGCTAGGAGCTACACCTTC
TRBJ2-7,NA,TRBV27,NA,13,CASSLSGRGEQYF,TGTGCCAGCAGTTTATCGGGGAGGGGGGAGCAGTACTTC
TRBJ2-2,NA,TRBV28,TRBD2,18,CASSFPQREGPNTGELFF,TGTGCCAGCAGTTTTCCCCAGCGGGAGGGGCCAAACACCGGGGAGCTGTTTTTT
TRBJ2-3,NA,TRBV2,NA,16,CASSGPRLAGTDTQYF,TGTGCCAGCAGTGGCCCTCGCCTAGCAGGCACAGATACGCAGTATTTT
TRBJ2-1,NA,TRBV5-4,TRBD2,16,CASSQPIAGGGNEQFF,TGTGCCAGCAGCCAACCTATAGCGGGGGGCGGGAATGAGCAGTTCTTC
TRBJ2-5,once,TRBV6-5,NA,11,CASSTKETQYF,TGTGCCAGCAGCACTAAAGAGACCCAGTACTTC
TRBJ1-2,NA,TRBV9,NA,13,CASSVNGKNGYTF,TGTGCCAGCAGCGTAAACGGGAAGAATGGCTACACCTTC
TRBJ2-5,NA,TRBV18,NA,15,CASSPPGHSQETQYF,TGTGCCAGCTCTCCGCCGGGACACTCCCAAGAGACCCAGTACTTC
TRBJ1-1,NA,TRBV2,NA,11,CARRENTEAFF,TGTGCCAGACGGGAGAACACTGAAGCTTTCTTT
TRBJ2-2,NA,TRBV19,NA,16,CASSLRVLTNTGELFF,TGTGCCAGTAGTCTCCGGGTTCTGACGAACACCGGGGAGCTGTTTTTT
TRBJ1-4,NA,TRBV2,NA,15,CASRETGATNEKLFF,TGTGCCAGCAGGGAGACAGGTGCAACTAATGAAAAACTGTTTTTT
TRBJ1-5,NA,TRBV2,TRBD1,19,CASSTLPRDRRHSNQPQHF,TGTGCCAGCAGCACCCTCCCCCGGGACAGGAGACATAGCAATCAGCCCCAGCATTTT
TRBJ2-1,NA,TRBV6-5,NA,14,CASSLSGSYNEQFF,TGTGCCAGCAGCCTGAGTGGGTCCTACAATGAGCAGTTCTTC
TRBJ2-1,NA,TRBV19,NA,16,CASSISGGPSYNEQFF,TGTGCCAGTAGTATATCAGGGGGGCCATCCTACAATGAGCAGTTCTTC
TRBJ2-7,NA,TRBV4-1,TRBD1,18,CASSPKGTGATLSYEQYF,TGCGCCAGCAGCCCAAAAGGAACAGGGGCGACACTTTCCTACGAGCAGTACTTC
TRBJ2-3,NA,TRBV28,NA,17,CASSLGPRETSTDTQYF,TGTGCCAGCAGTTTAGGGCCCAGGGAAACTAGCACAGATACGCAGTATTTT
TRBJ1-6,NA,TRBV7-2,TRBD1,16,CASGDFHGTGSSPLHF,TGTGCCAGCGGAGATTTCCACGGGACAGGGAGTTCACCCCTCCACTTT
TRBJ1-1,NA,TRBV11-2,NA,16,CASSSADGIQNTEAFF,TGTGCCAGCAGCTCTGCTGACGGCATTCAGAACACTGAAGCTTTCTTT
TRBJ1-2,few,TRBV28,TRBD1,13,CASSSTGSRGYTF,TGTGCCAGCAGTTCGACAGGGTCAAGGGGCTACACCTTC
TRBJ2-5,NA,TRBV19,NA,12,CASSGPGETQYF,TGTGCCAGTAGTGGGCCAGGGGAGACCCAGTACTTC
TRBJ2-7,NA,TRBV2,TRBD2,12,CASALAGNEQYF,TGTGCCAGCGCTCTAGCGGGAAACGAGCAGTACTTC
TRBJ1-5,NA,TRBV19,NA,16,CASTNFQGSGNQPQHF,TGTGCCAGTACCAATTTCCAGGGGAGTGGCAATCAGCCCCAGCATTTT
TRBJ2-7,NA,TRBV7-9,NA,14,CASSSSSAYYEQYF,TGTGCCAGCAGCTCCTCCAGCGCCTACTACGAGCAGTACTTC
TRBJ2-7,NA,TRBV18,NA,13,CASSPGSGGEQYF,TGTGCCAGCTCACCTGGTTCAGGGGGGGAGCAGTACTTC
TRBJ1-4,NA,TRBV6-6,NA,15,CASSYRGLTNEKLFF,TGTGCCAGCAGTTATAGGGGACTCACTAATGAAAAACTGTTTTTT
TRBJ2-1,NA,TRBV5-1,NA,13,CASSLEGPNEQFF,TGCGCCAGCAGCTTGGAAGGACCCAATGAGCAGTTCTTC
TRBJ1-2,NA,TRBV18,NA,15,CASSRQEGGNYGYTF,TGTGCCAGCTCCCGTCAAGAGGGGGGCAACTATGGCTACACCTTC
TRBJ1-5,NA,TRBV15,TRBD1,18,CATKPGQEGRRGVWPQHF,TGTGCCACCAAACCGGGACAGGAGGGTAGAAGGGGTGTATGGCCCCAGCATTTT
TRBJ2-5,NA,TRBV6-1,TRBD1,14,CASSNQGVQETQYF,TGTGCCAGCAGTAATCAGGGGGTCCAAGAGACCCAGTACTTC
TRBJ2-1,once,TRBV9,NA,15,CASSKEGSSYNEQFF,TGTGCCAGCAGCAAGGAGGGGAGCTCCTACAATGAGCAGTTCTTC
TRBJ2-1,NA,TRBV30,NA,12,CAWRTSFNEQFF,TGTGCCTGGAGAACTAGCTTCAATGAGCAGTTCTTC
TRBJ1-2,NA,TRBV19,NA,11,CASSSAPGHSF,TGTGCCAGTAGTTCCGCACCGGGACACTCATTC
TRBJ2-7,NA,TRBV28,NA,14,CASSSPGPADEQYF,TGTGCCAGCAGTTCCCCCGGGCCAGCTGACGAGCAGTACTTC
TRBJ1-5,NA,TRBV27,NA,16,CASSLSKGVRNQPQHF,TGTGCCAGCAGTTTATCGAAGGGGGTGAGGAATCAGCCCCAGCATTTT
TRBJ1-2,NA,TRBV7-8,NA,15,CASGEELLANYGYTF,TGTGCCAGCGGGGAAGAATTGTTAGCTAACTATGGCTACACCTTC
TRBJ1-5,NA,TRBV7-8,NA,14,CASSLLTGNQPQHF,TGTGCCAGCAGCTTACTAACAGGGAATCAGCCCCAGCATTTT
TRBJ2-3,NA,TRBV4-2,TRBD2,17,CASSQLTGLAGGDTQYF,TGTGCCAGCAGCCAGCTAACCGGACTAGCGGGAGGAGATACGCAGTATTTT
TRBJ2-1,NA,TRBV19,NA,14,CASNKQATYNEQFF,TGTGCCAGTAATAAACAGGCGACGTACAATGAGCAGTTCTTC
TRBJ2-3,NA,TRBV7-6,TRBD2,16,CASSLSSGGASDTQYF,TGTGCCAGCAGCTTATCTAGCGGGGGGGCGTCAGATACGCAGTATTTT
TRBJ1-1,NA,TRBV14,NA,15,CASRLAGVGSTEAFF,TGTGCCAGCAGGTTAGCAGGGGTTGGGAGCACTGAAGCTTTCTTT